This T cell receptor (beta chain) stems from a study of shared clonotypes between healthy human individuals. The CDR3 is 15 residues long. Germline values: CDR1 SGHNT, CDR2 YYREEE (reference sequence). V trimming: 2 bases; J trimming: 1 base; junction bases outside the gene matches: 3. Profiled with immunoSEQ multiplex PCR; TCRdb holds only in-frame clones, not every one. The sample shows millions of clones, approximately 95% of them seen only once. CD45RO-negative CD8 cells positively selected for CCR7 made up the naive population, which excluded terminally differentiated effector memory CD45RA+ cells.

The V and J genes are TRBV5-4 and TRBJ1-2, with 9 bases matching TRBD1. Sequencing was performed on naive CD8+ T cells sorted from blood. The receptor's source is a man aged 18 to 35 in good health. The CDR3 region has the DNA TGTGCCAGCAGCTTAGGGGACAGGGTTAACTATGGCTACACCTTC. Protein product: CASSLGDRVNYGYTF.